This note documents a single T cell receptor beta chain sequence. The record originates from a study of OX40 agonist ivuxolimab in advanced cancers. Data came from immunoSEQ multiplex PCR; TCRdb stores just in-frame clones and leaves some out. The sample shows tens of thousands of clones, approximately 86% of them seen only once. The sample consisted of CD4+ or CD8+ T cells sorted from blood, taken in a trial of the OX40 agonist ivuxolimab. This TCR derives from an adult with an advanced solid tumor such as melanoma, head and neck, liver or kidney cancer.

CDR3 sequence: CARLGKGTQYF. CDR3 bases: TGCGCGCGATTAGGGAAGGGGACCCAGTACTTC. This chain joins TRBV23-1 and TRBJ2-5, with no clear D. TRBV23-1 is an open reading frame, and its role is uncertain. The CDR3 runs to 11 residues.